A single T cell receptor (beta chain) is shown here with its context. Its cognate antigen has yet to be identified. No quality values exist for individual bases; no much larger clone is one base distant. From a lookup of the germline V gene, CDR1 and CDR2 are MGHRA and YSYEKL. V gives up 0 bases and J gives up 5 bases, and the segment between their germline ends measures 14 bases. The CDR3 numbers 16 residues from cysteine through phenylalanine. Just the 48-base CDR3 DNA is kept, in frame starting at base 1. Library method: the immunoSEQ multiplex PCR assay. TCRdb took this table from immuneACCESS and kept in-frame rearrangements with V and J called. Such tables lack part of the clones; where checked against another copy, unresolved V genes explain under half of the gap, and the rest is unexplained. Counted in this sample were some 660,000 clones; about 89% of them appeared once. The ten largest clones represent roughly 0.0087% of the sample.

This specimen comes from a study of shared T cell receptors in the human thymus (dated by TCRdb to 2020 to 2023). For the wider study: The study examined how self-reactive, shared T-cell receptor alpha chains are generated in the human thymus.

The sample was also linked to a second study, of human thymus T cells. The second study reports: In Finland, the donors were immunologically healthy infants who were having open corrective cardiac surgery for congenital heart defects. Thymus tissue was collected as surgical resects that were removed during corrective cardiac surgery. V and J gene segment usage appeared biased in both thymic and peripheral blood repertoires. The related research reported highly overlapping thymic TCR repertoires among unrelated individuals. TCR alpha and beta repertoires from roughly eight infant thymus samples and a few related peripheral blood samples were characterized in the study. Donor ages ranging from roughly 7 to 250 days were recorded, and a handful of male and a couple of female infants were included in the cohort. After being mechanically released from the tissue, thymocytes were kept at -70 degrees C in pellets of roughly 10-30 million cells. Genomic DNA was extracted from frozen cell pellets with a QIAsymphony instrument. TCRB and TCRAD loci were amplified from a standardized quantity of quality-controlled genomic DNA using the immunoSEQ multiplex PCR assay. The amplicons covered the V(D)J region and were long enough to include the CDR3 and to identify the V and J genes. The commercial immunoSEQ service was used to sequence amplicons on an Illumina platform. Primer bias and sequencing errors were corrected as previously described, and TCRAD and TCRB definitions were based on the IMGT database. Repertoires were analysed with immunoSEQ Analyzer 3.0 and VDJTools, covering basic statistics, V/J segment usage, diversity estimates, rarefaction and pairwise overlap. To estimate diversity, the Chao1, ChaoE, Efron-Thisted, Shannon and inverse Simpson indices were applied, and diversity was also estimated on datasets down-sampled to the smallest sample. Repertoire overlap was determined by strict matching of CDR3 nucleotide sequence, V gene and J gene, and Jaccard-based multidimensional scaling clustering was applied. Thymus samples yielded on average approximately 860,000 unique TCRB clonotypes, compared with 80,000 to 85,000 from blood samples.

What was sequenced was thymocytes. This clonotype was sampled from a boy younger than two with a congenital heart defect. Donor details come from another sample of the same person, matched by shared clones. The chain is encoded by TRBV4-1 joined to TRBJ1-5; 6 matching bases give a weak D call of TRBD1. CDR3 loop: CASSQDYRVVDQPQHF. The DNA sequence reads TGCGCCAGCAGCCAAGATTACAGGGTGGTTGATCAGCCCCAGCATTTT.